This TCR beta chain originates from a study of blood T cells in healthy people across ages. Each donor was a healthy Caucasian individual from Russia, aged roughly 6 to 100. Primers used in a second PCR of about 7 to 11 cycles were a sample-barcoded 5' primer and a J-beta primer mix. A template-switch adaptor containing 12 random nucleotides labeled each cDNA molecule. TCRdb ran MiXCR on the 5' RACE reads and lists one entry per CDR3 protein. The sample lists about 2 million distinct CDR3 sequences, roughly 49% occurring once. This clonotype appeared a few times. The TCR sequence derives from a middle-aged woman in good health. The sequencing sample was made of blood.

The CDR3 region is CASSYSGGAGYGYTF. DNA for the CDR3: TGTGCCAGCAGTTACTCCGGGGGCGCCGGCTATGGCTACACCTTC. This chain joins TRBV6-5 and TRBJ1-2; D perhaps matches TRBD1 (6 bases). V lost 0 bases and J 4 bases, leaving 12 bases between the germline ends. The CDR3 runs 15 residues. Germline assignment: CDR1 MNHEY and CDR2 SVGAGI.